The sequence of this T cell receptor (beta chain) was determined in a study of early T cells in non-severe SARS-CoV-2 infection. Turning to the study itself: Unsorted whole blood bulk RNA was sequenced, with unpaired chains. Study-level points and caveats: There was a bias toward anti-spike CD8 responses in VDJdb matching, which missed private and CD4 specificities.

The library protocol tagged individual cDNA molecules with unique molecular identifiers. MiXCR, run by TCRdb on the 5' RACE reads, gives a single entry per CDR3 protein. The data show 70,000 to 75,000 distinct CDR3 sequences, 9.5% to 15% seen once. CDR3 length equals 17 residues. V dropped 5 bases and J dropped 0; count of bases not matched to a gene: 6. CDR1 LNHDA and CDR2 SQIVND come from the germline V gene (reference sequence). A remark on this clonotype: Its antigen is unknown.

The source of this sequence is an adult who was a healthcare worker with PCR-confirmed SARS-CoV-2 infection or an uninfected control (not recorded which). Sequencing was performed on whole blood. V is TRBV19 and J is TRBJ2-1; 11 bases agree with TRBD2. The CDR3 DNA sequence: TGTGCCAGTAGTTTCGGTACTAGCGGGGGCTCCTACAATGAGCAGTTCTTC. Protein sequence: CASSFGTSGGSYNEQFF.